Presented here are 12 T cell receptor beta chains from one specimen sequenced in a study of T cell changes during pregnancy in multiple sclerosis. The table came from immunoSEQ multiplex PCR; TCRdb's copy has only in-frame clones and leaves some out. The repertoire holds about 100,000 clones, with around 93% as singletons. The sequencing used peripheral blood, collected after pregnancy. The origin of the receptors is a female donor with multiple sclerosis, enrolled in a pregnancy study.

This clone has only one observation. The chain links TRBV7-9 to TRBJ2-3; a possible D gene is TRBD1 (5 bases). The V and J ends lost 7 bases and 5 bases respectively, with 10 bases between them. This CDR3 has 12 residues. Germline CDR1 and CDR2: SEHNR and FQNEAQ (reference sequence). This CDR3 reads CASTPTGDTQYF. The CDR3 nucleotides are TGTGCCAGCACCCCAACAGGAGATACGCAGTATTTT.

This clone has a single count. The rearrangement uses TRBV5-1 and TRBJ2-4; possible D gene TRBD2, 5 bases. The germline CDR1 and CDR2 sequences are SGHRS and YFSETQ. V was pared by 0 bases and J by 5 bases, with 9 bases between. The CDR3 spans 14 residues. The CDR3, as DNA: TGCGCCAGCAGCTTGGGGGGAGACCAAAACATTCAGTACTTC. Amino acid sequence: CASSLGGDQNIQYF.

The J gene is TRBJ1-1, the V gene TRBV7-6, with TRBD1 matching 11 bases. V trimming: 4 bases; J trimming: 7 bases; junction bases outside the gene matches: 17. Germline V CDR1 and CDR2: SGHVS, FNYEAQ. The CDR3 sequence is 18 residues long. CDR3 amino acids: CASSSRTGGGDFWGEAFF. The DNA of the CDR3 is TGTGCCAGCAGCTCAAGGACAGGGGGCGGTGATTTTTGGGGTGAAGCTTTCTTT.

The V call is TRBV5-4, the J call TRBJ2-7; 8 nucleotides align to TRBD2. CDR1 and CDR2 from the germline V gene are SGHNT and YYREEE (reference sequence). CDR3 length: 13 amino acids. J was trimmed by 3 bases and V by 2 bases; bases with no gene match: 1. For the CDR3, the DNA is TGTGCCAGCAGCTTTAGCGGGAACTACGAGCAGTACTTC. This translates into CASSFSGNYEQYF.

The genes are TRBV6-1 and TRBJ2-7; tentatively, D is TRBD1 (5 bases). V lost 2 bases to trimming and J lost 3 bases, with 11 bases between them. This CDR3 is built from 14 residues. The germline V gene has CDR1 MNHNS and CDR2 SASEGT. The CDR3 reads CASSESWQGYEQYF. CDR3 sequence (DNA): TGTGCCAGCAGTGAATCGTGGCAGGGCTACGAGCAGTACTTC.

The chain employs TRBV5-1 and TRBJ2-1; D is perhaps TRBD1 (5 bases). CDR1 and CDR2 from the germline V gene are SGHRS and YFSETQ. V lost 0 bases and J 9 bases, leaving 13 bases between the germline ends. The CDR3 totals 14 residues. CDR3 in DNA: TGCGCCAGCAGCTTGGTTCAGGGTAGGATTGAGCAGTTCTTC. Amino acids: CASSLVQGRIEQFF.

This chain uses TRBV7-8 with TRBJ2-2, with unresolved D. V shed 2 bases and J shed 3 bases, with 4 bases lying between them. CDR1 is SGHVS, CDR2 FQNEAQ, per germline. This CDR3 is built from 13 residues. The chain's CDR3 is CASSLLDTGELFF. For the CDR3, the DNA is TGTGCCAGCAGCTTACTTGACACCGGGGAGCTGTTTTTT. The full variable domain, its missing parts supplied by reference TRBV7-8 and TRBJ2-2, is GAGVSQSPRYKVAKRGQDVALRCDPISGHVSLFWYQQALGQGPEFLTYFQNEAQLDKSGLPSDRFFAERPEGSVSTLKIQRTQQEDSAVYLCASSLLDTGELFFGEGSRLTVL.

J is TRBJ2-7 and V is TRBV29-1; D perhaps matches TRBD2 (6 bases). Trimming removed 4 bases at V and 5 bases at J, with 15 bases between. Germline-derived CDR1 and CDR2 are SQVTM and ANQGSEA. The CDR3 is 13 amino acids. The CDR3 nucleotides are TGCAGCGTTGGCGGGACTTATCCCCACGAGCAGTACTTC. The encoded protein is CSVGGTYPHEQYF.

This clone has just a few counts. Written as DNA, the CDR3 is TGTGCCAGCAGTGTGACGTCAGGGGTCGAGCAGTTCTTC. It encodes CASSVTSGVEQFF. J is TRBJ2-1 and V is TRBV6-1, with D maybe TRBD1 (6 bases). V dropped 4 bases and J dropped 10 bases, with 14 bases sitting between them. CDR1 and CDR2 (germline): MNHNS, SASEGT. The CDR3 is 13 amino acids.

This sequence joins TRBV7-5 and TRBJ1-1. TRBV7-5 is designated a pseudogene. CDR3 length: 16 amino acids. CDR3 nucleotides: TGTGTCAGAAGCTTAGAGCGGGGGCCCTCGAACACTGAAGCTTTCTTT. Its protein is CVRSLERGPSNTEAFF.

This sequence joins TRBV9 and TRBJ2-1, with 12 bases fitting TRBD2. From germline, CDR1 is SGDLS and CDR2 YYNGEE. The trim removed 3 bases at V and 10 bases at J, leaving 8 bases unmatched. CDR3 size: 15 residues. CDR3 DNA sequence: TGTGCCAGCAGCGGAAGACTAGCGGGAGAACGGGAGCAGTTCTTC. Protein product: CASSGRLAGEREQFF.

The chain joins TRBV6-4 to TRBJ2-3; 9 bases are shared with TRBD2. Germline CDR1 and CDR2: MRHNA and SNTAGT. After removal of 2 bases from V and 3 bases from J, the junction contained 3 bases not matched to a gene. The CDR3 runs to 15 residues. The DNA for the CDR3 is TGTGCCAGCAGTGACGGAGCGGGAGGAACAGATACGCAGTATTTT. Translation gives CASSDGAGGTDTQYF.